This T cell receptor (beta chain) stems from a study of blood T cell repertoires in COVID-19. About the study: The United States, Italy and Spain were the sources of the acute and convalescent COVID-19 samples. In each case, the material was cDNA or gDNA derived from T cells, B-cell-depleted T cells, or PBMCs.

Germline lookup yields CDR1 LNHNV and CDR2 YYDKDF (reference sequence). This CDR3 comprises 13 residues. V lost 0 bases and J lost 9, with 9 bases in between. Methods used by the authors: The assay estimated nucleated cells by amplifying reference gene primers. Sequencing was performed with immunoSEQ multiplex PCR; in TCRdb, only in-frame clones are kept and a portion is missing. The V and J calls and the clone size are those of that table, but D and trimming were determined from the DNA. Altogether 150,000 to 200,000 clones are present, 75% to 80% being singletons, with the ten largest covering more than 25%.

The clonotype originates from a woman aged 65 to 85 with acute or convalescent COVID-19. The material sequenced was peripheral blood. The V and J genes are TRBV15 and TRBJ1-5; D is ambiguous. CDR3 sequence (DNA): TGTGCCACCAGCAGAGATTTCGCAGGGCCCCAGCATTTT. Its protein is CATSRDFAGPQHF.